These 8 T cell receptor beta chains were all obtained from the same sample, sequenced in a study of T-cell reconstitution after alpha-beta-depleted transplantation in children. Unique molecular identifiers were used in preparing the TCRbeta library. TCRdb used MiXCR to reprocess the PCR reads, holding one entry per CDR3 protein. The sample has 600,000 to 700,000 distinct CDR3 sequences; roughly 17% are singletons. This sample comprised PBMCs from the stem cell graft donor, obtained from the stem cell graft. Receptors were obtained from a human donor who donated a stem cell graft to a child with acute myeloid leukemia.

This clonotype appeared many times. The chain combines TRBV20-1 with TRBJ2-7; no clear D. CDR3 length: 13 amino acids. Between the trimmed V and J ends, which lost 1 base and 2 bases, there was a span of 9 bases. Germline CDR1 DFQATT, CDR2 SNEGSKA (reference sequence). The CDR3 spells CSARADRAYEQYV. In DNA form, the CDR3 reads TGCAGTGCTAGAGCCGACCGGGCCTACGAGCAGTACGTC.

The table lists this clonotype with a few counts. The CDR3 coding sequence is TGCAGTGCTGGGGGTTTGGGAGGCGCAGATACGCAGTATTTT. Protein: CSAGGLGGADTQYF. The rearrangement links TRBV20-1 to TRBJ2-3, with TRBD2 as a possible D gene (6 bases). Germline assignment: CDR1 DFQATT and CDR2 SNEGSKA (reference sequence). CDR3 length: 14 amino acids. Between the trimmed V and J ends, which lost 5 bases and 4 bases, there was a span of 16 bases.

About this clonotype itself: This clone may be a read error of a much larger clone one base away. J is TRBJ2-1 and V is TRBV20-1; 10 bases align to TRBD2. Germline V gene data show CDR1 as DFQATT and CDR2 as SNEGSKA (reference sequence). This CDR3 has 15 amino acids. DNA for the CDR3: TGCAGTGCTAGCCGGGCTAGCGGGGGTAGCAATGAGCATTTCTTC. Translated, it gives CSASRASGGSNEHFF.

Turning to this clonotype: Being one base from a much bigger clone, this may be a read error. The J gene is TRBJ1-1, the V gene TRBV28; D not resolved. The V gene's germline CDR1 is MDHEN and CDR2 SYDVKM. The CDR3 runs to 11 residues. V lost 7 bases and J 0 bases, leaving 3 bases between the germline ends. Written as DNA, the CDR3 is TGTGCCAGCAAGATGAACACTGAAGCTTTCTTT. This gives the protein CASKMNTEAFF.

This clonotype has at least ten counts. The rearrangement links TRBV25-1 to TRBJ1-2; D not certain. V lost 10 bases, J lost 8 bases, and 14 bases lay in between. Per germline, CDR1 MGHDK and CDR2 SYGVNS. This CDR3 region has 11 residues. The CDR3 nucleotides are TGTGCCACCTCGGTGGTGAGCGGCTACACCTTC. Translation gives CATSVVSGYTF.

This clonotype turned up a few times. This chain joins TRBV28 and TRBJ2-1, with no clear D. CDR1 and CDR2 (germline): MDHEN, SYDVKM. V gave up 8 bases and J gave up 4 bases, with 9 bases separating them. The CDR3 consists of 12 residues. The CDR3 sequence is CASLTRYNEQFF. In DNA, the CDR3 is TGTGCCAGCCTGACGCGGTACAATGAGCAGTTCTTC.

This clonotype came up many times. The chain is built from TRBV12-3 or TRBV12-4 and TRBJ2-2; 9 nucleotides match TRBD2. CDR3 length: 13 amino acids. Losses at the gene ends were 5 bases for V and 5 bases for J; bases not matched to a gene: 0. For the CDR3, the DNA is TGTGCCAGCAGTAGCGGGGGGACCGGGGAGCTGTTTTTT. Encoded protein: CASSSGGTGELFF.

V usage is TRBV4-3 and J usage is TRBJ2-3; perhaps TRBD2 as D (6 bases). The length of the CDR3 is 13 residues. Germline assignment: CDR1 LGHNA and CDR2 YSLEER. V was cut by 4 bases and J by 6 bases, with 11 bases left in between. In DNA, the CDR3 is TGCGCCAGCAGCCCGTTACGGGGGGATACGCAGTATTTT. Protein product: CASSPLRGDTQYF.